This is a list of T cell receptor beta chains from one sample in a study of blood T cells in healthy people across ages. In TCRdb, the 5' RACE reads were re-called with MiXCR into one record per CDR3 protein. The data hold approximately 1,000,000 distinct CDR3 sequences, with 40% to 50% observed a single time. The sample taken for sequencing was blood. These receptors were obtained from a woman in her sixties in good health. Each CDR3 is given with its conserved first and last residue. The D gene is left open where the match is weak. Some rows mark clone size as missing; the rest say once, few, many or name a class of expanded clone.

CDR3nt	CDR3aa	v_gene	j_gene	abundance	d_gene
TGTGCCAGCAGTGAATGGGCGGAGCAGTACTTC	CASSEWAEQYF	TRBV25-1	TRBJ2-5	few	-
TGTGCCAGCGTGCCAGGGGGGCGGACTAACTATGGCTACACCTTC	CASVPGGRTNYGYTF	TRBV6-1	TRBJ1-2	few	TRBD1
TGCAGTGCTAGAGAGGGGGAAGGGATGAACACTGAAGCTTTCTTT	CSAREGEGMNTEAFF	TRBV20-1	TRBJ1-1	-	-
TGTGCCAGCAGCTTAGTAGGAGCAGATAATTCACCCCTCCACTTT	CASSLVGADNSPLHF	TRBV7-9	TRBJ1-6	-	-
TGTGCCAGCAGTTTCCGCGGGGCCGAGCAGTACTTC	CASSFRGAEQYF	TRBV27	TRBJ2-7	-	-
TGTGCCAGCGTGAGGGTGACCCAGTCGAATTCCGCCGGGGAGCTGTTTTTT	CASVRVTQSNSAGELFF	TRBV12-3/TRBV12-4	TRBJ2-2	-	-
TGTGCCAGCAGCCAAATCCCGGGGGGGGAGACCCAGTACTTC	CASSQIPGGETQYF	TRBV3-1	TRBJ2-5	-	TRBD2
TGCGCCAGCAGCATGAGCAGGGGGCAGAGCTATGGCTACACCTTC	CASSMSRGQSYGYTF	TRBV5-1	TRBJ1-2	few	TRBD1
TGTGCTAGTGGTTTGGTACAATCGTTCTACAGCAGCCACGAGCAGTACTTC	CASGLVQSFYSSHEQYF	TRBV12-5	TRBJ2-7	-	-
TGTGCCAGCAGCTTAGTTCTTCTCGACCTCGAGGGACAATCTGAGCAGTACTTC	CASSLVLLDLEGQSEQYF	TRBV7-9	TRBJ2-5	-	-
TGTGCCAGCAGCCAAGATAGCCACCGAAGGGGTGATACGCAGTATTTT	CASSQDSHRRGDTQYF	TRBV14	TRBJ2-3	-	-
TGTGCCAGCAGCCAAGATCGAGAGACAGGGGGCTTAGAAGAGACCCAGTACTTC	CASSQDRETGGLEETQYF	TRBV3-1	TRBJ2-5	few	TRBD1
TGTGCCAGCAGCTCGGCAGCCGGGACACGAAAGGAAGCTTTCTTT	CASSSAAGTRKEAFF	TRBV7-9	TRBJ1-1	-	-
TGTGCCAGCAGCTTAGGGAATCGGGATACGCAGTATTTT	CASSLGNRDTQYF	TRBV7-9	TRBJ2-3	-	-
TGCAGTGCCTTCGGCGGGGCCGAGCAGTACTTC	CSAFGGAEQYF	TRBV20-1	TRBJ2-7	few	-
TGTGCCAGCAGCGCTACTAGCGATTGGCAAAACATTCAGTACTTC	CASSATSDWQNIQYF	TRBV9	TRBJ2-4	-	TRBD2
TGCGCCAGCAGCGTTAGCGGAGGGAGTGAGGGGAATGAGCAGTTCTTC	CASSVSGGSEGNEQFF	TRBV5-1	TRBJ2-1	-	-
TGTGCCAGCAGCCAGTGGTCCGGGACAGGGGACCGGGAGCTGTTTTTT	CASSQWSGTGDRELFF	TRBV7-9	TRBJ2-2	-	TRBD1
TGTGCCAGCAGTGACGAGGCTAGCGGGAGAATTGGGCAATACAATGAGCAGTTCTTC	CASSDEASGRIGQYNEQFF	TRBV25-1	TRBJ2-1	-	TRBD2
TGCAGCGTTGATGGAAGTACAGGGGCCAACGTCCTGACTTTC	CSVDGSTGANVLTF	TRBV29-1	TRBJ2-6	few	-
TGTGCCAGCAGTACGAGCGGGAGGTTAGGTGAGCAGTACTTC	CASSTSGRLGEQYF	TRBV25-1	TRBJ2-5	-	TRBD2
TGTGCCAGCAGCGCACAGGGGGAATCCTACAATGAGCAGTACTTC	CASSAQGESYNEQYF	TRBV12-3/TRBV12-4	TRBJ2-7	-	TRBD1
TGTGCCAGCAGTTTATGGGGACAGGGGATTCTTGGCTACACCTTC	CASSLWGQGILGYTF	TRBV28	TRBJ1-2	-	TRBD1
TGTAGTGCTACTCCGAACGGTGGGCGGAATACGCAGTATTTT	CSATPNGGRNTQYF	TRBV20-1	TRBJ2-3	-	-
TGTGCCAGCAGCGTAGCTACAGGGGGCTACGAGCAGTACTTC	CASSVATGGYEQYF	TRBV9	TRBJ2-7	many	TRBD1
TGTGCCAGCAGTGGCGATACTGGCAATGAGCAGTTCTTC	CASSGDTGNEQFF	TRBV2	TRBJ2-1	-	-
TGTGCCACTCGGGCGGGAGAGCAGTTCTTC	CATRAGEQFF	TRBV6-5	TRBJ2-1	-	-
TGTGCCAGCAGCACTGGACTAGCGGGAGGGCGGGCGCAGTATTTT	CASSTGLAGGRAQYF	TRBV12-3/TRBV12-4	TRBJ2-3	few	TRBD2
TGTGCCAGCAGCCAAGGAGATCCCGCAGTAGGACTCAGTCAGCCCCAGCATTTT	CASSQGDPAVGLSQPQHF	TRBV4-2	TRBJ1-5	-	-
TGTGCCAGCAGCGTAGATTTGCGGACCGGGGCCAACGTCCTGACTTTC	CASSVDLRTGANVLTF	TRBV9	TRBJ2-6	few	-
TGTGCCAGCAGTGAATACAAGCTAGCGAACTACGAGCAGTACTTC	CASSEYKLANYEQYF	TRBV6-1	TRBJ2-7	once	-
TGTGCCAGCAGCCGAAGGACAGGGGAGTCCTACGAGCAGTACTTC	CASSRRTGESYEQYF	TRBV11-2	TRBJ2-7	-	TRBD1
TGTGCCAGCACTAGCTCCTGGGAGCAGTACTTC	CASTSSWEQYF	TRBV2	TRBJ2-7	-	-
TGTGCCAGCAGCGAGGGACTAGCGGGGTTCAATGAGCAGTTCTTC	CASSEGLAGFNEQFF	TRBV9	TRBJ2-1	few	TRBD2
TGTGCCAGCAGCCAAGAAGGAGGGAGTCGGGGCACAGATACGCAGTATTTT	CASSQEGGSRGTDTQYF	TRBV4-2	TRBJ2-3	once	-
TGTGCCAGTATGGTCGTAGCGGGAGCAAATGAGCAGTTCTTC	CASMVVAGANEQFF	TRBV19	TRBJ2-1	-	TRBD2
TGTGCCAGCACCTCCACCGGGACAGGGGGCATGAATGAGCAGTTCTTC	CASTSTGTGGMNEQFF	TRBV11-1	TRBJ2-1	-	TRBD1
TGTGCCAGCAGTTTAGACAGGGTCGCCTCCTCCCCCTACGAGCAGTACTTC	CASSLDRVASSPYEQYF	TRBV27	TRBJ2-7	-	TRBD1
TGTGCCAGCAGCCCCCTAGTAGCGGGAGCCTACAATGAGCAGTTCTTC	CASSPLVAGAYNEQFF	TRBV14	TRBJ2-1	few	TRBD2
TGCGCCAGCAGCCCTTACAGGGGCGCTAACTATGGCTACACCTTC	CASSPYRGANYGYTF	TRBV5-1	TRBJ1-2	-	TRBD1
TGTGGGGAGGAGTTGGACAATGAGCAGTACTTC	CGEELDNEQYF	TRBV29-1	TRBJ2-5	-	-
TGCAGTGCTAGAGATCCGCTAAGCGGCTACACCTTC	CSARDPLSGYTF	TRBV20-1	TRBJ1-2	once	-
TGCAGTGCTAGACCTGCAATGAACGGGGTCCAAGAGACCCAGTACTTC	CSARPAMNGVQETQYF	TRBV20-1	TRBJ2-5	-	-
TGTGCCAGCAGTCCATCCTACCAGGGGACCCAGTACTTC	CASSPSYQGTQYF	TRBV12-3/TRBV12-4	TRBJ2-5	-	-
TGTGCCACCGGCCCTGCCCCGACTAGCGGGGCGTATTTT	CATGPAPTSGAYF	TRBV15	TRBJ2-3	-	TRBD2
TGTGCCAGCAGCTTTATGGACAGGGGCTACACCTTC	CASSFMDRGYTF	TRBV9	TRBJ1-2	-	TRBD1
TGTGCCACCAACGAGGGGGGAATAGCCAAAAACATTCAGTACTTC	CATNEGGIAKNIQYF	TRBV15	TRBJ2-4	-	-
TGTGCCACCAGGGGGTCCCGTCAAGAGACCCAGTACTTC	CATRGSRQETQYF	TRBV24-1	TRBJ2-5	-	-
TGTGCCAGCTCACCACCAGACGGGCCGGTCTATGGCTACACCTTC	CASSPPDGPVYGYTF	TRBV18	TRBJ1-2	few	-
TGTGCCAGCAGCTTAGAGGTTGCCTCCTACAATGAGCAGTTCTTC	CASSLEVASYNEQFF	TRBV11-2	TRBJ2-1	-	-
TGTGCCAGCAGCTTAGAGGGCTCCTCAACTAGCGGAGCCTACAATGAGCAGTTCTTC	CASSLEGSSTSGAYNEQFF	TRBV7-6	TRBJ2-1	-	TRBD2